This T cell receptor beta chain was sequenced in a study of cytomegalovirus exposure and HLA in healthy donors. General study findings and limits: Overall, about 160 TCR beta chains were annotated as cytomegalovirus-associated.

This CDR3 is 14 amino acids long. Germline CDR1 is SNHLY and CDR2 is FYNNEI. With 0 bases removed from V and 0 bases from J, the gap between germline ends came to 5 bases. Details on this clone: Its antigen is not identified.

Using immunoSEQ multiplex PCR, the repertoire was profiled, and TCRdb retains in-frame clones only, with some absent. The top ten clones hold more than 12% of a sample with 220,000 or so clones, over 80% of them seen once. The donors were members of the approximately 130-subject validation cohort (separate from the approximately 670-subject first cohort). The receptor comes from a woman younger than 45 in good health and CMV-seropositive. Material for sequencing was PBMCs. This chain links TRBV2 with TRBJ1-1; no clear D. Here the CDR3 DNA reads TGTGCCAGCAGTGAAGCCAGGATGAACACTGAAGCTTTCTTT. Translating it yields CASSEARMNTEAFF.